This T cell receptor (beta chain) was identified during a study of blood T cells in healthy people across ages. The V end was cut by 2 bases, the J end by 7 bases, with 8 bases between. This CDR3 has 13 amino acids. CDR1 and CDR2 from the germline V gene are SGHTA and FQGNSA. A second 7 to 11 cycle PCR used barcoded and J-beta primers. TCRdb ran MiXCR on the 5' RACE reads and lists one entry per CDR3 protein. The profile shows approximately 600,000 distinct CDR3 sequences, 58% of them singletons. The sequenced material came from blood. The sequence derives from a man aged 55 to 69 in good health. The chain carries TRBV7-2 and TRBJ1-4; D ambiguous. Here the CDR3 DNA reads TGTGCCAGCAGCTTATGGCGAGGTGAAAAACTGTTTTTT. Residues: CASSLWRGEKLFF.